The subject of this entry is one T cell receptor (beta chain). This sample is part of a study of low-dose radiotherapy and immunotherapy resistance in tumors. Whole-study context: Every two weeks, cyclophosphamide 200 mg/m2 was infused one day before radiation plus immunotherapy.

With TRAV- and TRBV-specific primers, first-strand cDNA was made, covering the alpha and beta chains. TCR amplification used roughly 20 PCR cycles, a constant-region primer and a V-primer adapter. In TCRdb, the reads were re-called with MiXCR into one record per CDR3 protein. Among just over 14,000 distinct CDR3 sequences listed, less than 55% were seen once. The receptor was derived from a human donor with advanced metastatic prostate, ovarian, gallbladder or colorectal cancer (not recorded which). This table probably holds off-target reads from a library built for another chain.

CDR3 DNA sequence: TGCGCCAGCAGTGGTCGGGACGAGCAGTACTTC. This encodes CASSGRDEQYF. The rearrangement links TRBV5-1 to TRBJ2-7; unclear D gene. In germline, CDR1 is SGHRS, CDR2 YFSETQ. V was pared by 5 bases and J by 5 bases, with 8 bases between. This CDR3 region has 11 residues.